Included here is one TCR beta chain sequence, with context. This sample stems from a study of CD8 T cells in Susac syndrome. This CDR3 has 18 residues. After removal of 3 bases from V and 3 bases from J, the junction contained 12 bases not matched to a gene. Germline V gene lookup returns CDR1 KGHDR and CDR2 SFDVKD. RNA in amounts of roughly 0.5 to 1 ug was reverse transcribed with random hexamers. Using its own MiXCR run on the immunoSEQ multiplex PCR reads, TCRdb lists one record per CDR3 protein. The data show around 150,000 distinct CDR3 sequences, 95% seen once. The sequencing input was CD8+ T cells from PBMCs. The chain employs TRBV24-1 and TRBJ2-1; 8 bases are a match to TRBD1. This clonotype was obtained from a human donor with Susac syndrome. CDR3 sequence: CATSDTGQGPTRYNEQFF. CDR3 DNA: TGTGCCACCAGTGATACTGGACAGGGCCCAACCCGCTACAATGAGCAGTTCTTC.